Listed here are 10 T cell receptor beta chains from one sample, sequenced in a study of blood T cells in healthy people across ages. A J-beta primer mix and a sample-barcoded 5' primer were used in a second PCR of about 6 to 12 cycles. Each CDR3 protein gets one entry after TCRdb re-called the 5' RACE reads with MiXCR. Counted here are about 780,000 distinct CDR3 sequences, around 50% occurring once; the ten biggest clones make up about a sixth. The sequencing sample was made of blood. The receptors were gathered from an elderly man in good health.

The chain joins TRBV7-8 to TRBJ1-6; D is uncertain. V shed 5 bases and J shed 10 bases, with 12 bases lying between them. CDR3 size: 13 residues. From germline, CDR1 is SGHVS and CDR2 FQNEAQ. CDR3 in amino acids: CASSAIAESPLHF. CDR3 sequence (DNA): TGTGCCAGCAGCGCCATTGCGGAATCACCCCTCCACTTT.

This clonotype appeared a single time. This chain links TRBV10-3 with TRBJ1-5, with D tentatively TRBD1 (5 bases). The CDR3 length is 14 residues. V was cut by 10 bases and J by 3 bases, with 16 bases left in between. CDR1 and CDR2 (germline): ENHRY, SYGVKD. CDR3 protein: CATSLEGHNQPQHF. The CDR3 DNA reads as TGTGCCACGAGTCTGGAGGGGCACAATCAGCCCCAGCATTTT.

This sequence joins TRBV2 and TRBJ1-1; D is ambiguous. Germline CDR1 is SNHLY and CDR2 is FYNNEI. The CDR3 has 11 amino acids. V lost 8 bases and J 8 bases, leaving 12 bases between the germline ends. This CDR3 reads CASGRNYEAFF. The CDR3 coding sequence is TGTGCCAGCGGCCGTAACTACGAAGCTTTCTTT.

CDR3 sequence (DNA): TGTGCCATCAGTGAGTCGGCGGCCTACTATGGCTACACCTTC. Translated, it gives CAISESAAYYGYTF. The gene calls are TRBV10-3 and TRBJ1-2, with unresolved D. This CDR3 region has 14 residues. The V and J ends lost 0 bases and 3 bases respectively, with 8 bases between them. Germline loops: CDR1 ENHRY, CDR2 SYGVKD.

The chain is built from TRBV9 and TRBJ1-3, with D uncertain. The V gene lost 3 bases and the J gene lost 2 bases, with 6 bases spanning the gap. The CDR3 runs 13 residues. Per germline, CDR1 SGDLS and CDR2 YYNGEE. Here the CDR3 DNA reads TGTGCCAGCAGCGCTCGGGCTGGAAACACCATATATTTT. Its protein is CASSARAGNTIYF. The entire variable domain, with the rest obtained from reference TRBV9 and TRBJ1-3, is as follows: DSGVTQTPKHLITATGQRVTLRCSPRSGDLSVYWYQQSLDQGLQFLIQYYNGEERAKGNILERFSAQQFPDLHSELNLSSLELGDSALYFCASSARAGNTIYFGEGSWLTVV.

The chain has TRBV29-1 and TRBJ2-3, with D tentatively TRBD2 (6 bases). The CDR3 has 12 residues. Germline loops: CDR1 SQVTM, CDR2 ANQGSEA. The ends were cut back, 6 bases at V and 6 bases at J, with 13 bases in the middle. The CDR3: CSVRPRGDTQYF. The CDR3 bases are TGCAGCGTCCGACCCCGGGGGGATACGCAGTATTTT.

This clonotype came up a few times. The rearrangement uses TRBV11-3 and TRBJ2-1; TRBD2 is a possible D gene (6 bases). The germline CDR1 and CDR2 sequences are SGHNT and YENEEA. The CDR3 spans 15 residues. The ends were cut back, 3 bases at V and 5 bases at J, with 14 bases in the middle. This CDR3 is CASSLGGINNNEQFF. The CDR3 nucleotides are TGTGCCAGCAGCTTGGGCGGGATAAATAACAATGAGCAGTTCTTC. Supplemented by reference TRBV11-3 and TRBJ2-1, the full variable domain reads EAGVVQSPRYKIIEKKQPVAFWCNPISGHNTLYWYLQNLGQGPELLIRYENEEAVDDSQLPKDRFSAERLKGVDSTLKIQPAELGDSAVYLCASSLGGINNNEQFFGPGTRLTVL.

There are a few counts of this clonotype. This chain links TRBV9 with TRBJ1-5, with D perhaps matching TRBD1 (5 bases). The CDR3 loop spans 14 amino acids. Germline CDR1 and CDR2: SGDLS and YYNGEE. V lost 3 bases and J 5 bases, leaving 12 bases between the germline ends. The CDR3 region is CASSAVGGDQPQHF. The CDR3 coding sequence is TGTGCCAGCAGCGCTGTGGGGGGGGATCAGCCCCAGCATTTT. Drawing the rest from reference TRBV9 and TRBJ1-5, the complete variable domain is DSGVTQTPKHLITATGQRVTLRCSPRSGDLSVYWYQQSLDQGLQFLIQYYNGEERAKGNILERFSAQQFPDLHSELNLSSLELGDSALYFCASSAVGGDQPQHFGDGTRLSIL.

In its sample, this clonotype was seen a few times. Germline is not matched at one junction end, which may reflect a read error. This rearrangement joins TRBV20-1 to TRBJ1-6; 7 bases fit TRBD1. The CDR3 length is 14 residues. The V gene's germline CDR1 is DFQATT and CDR2 SNEGSKA (reference sequence). As DNA, the CDR3 is TGCAGTGCTACAAGGACAGGCTATAATTCACCCCCCCACTTT. Protein: CSATRTGYNSPPHF.

This chain uses TRBV27 with TRBJ2-1; 10 positions agree with TRBD1. This CDR3 comprises 15 residues. Germline trimming cut 6 bases from V and 7 bases from J; bases unmatched to any gene: 9. The V gene's germline CDR1 is MNHEY and CDR2 SMNVEV (reference sequence). The CDR3 sequence: CASSPRTGGQNEQFF. The CDR3 region has the DNA TGTGCCAGCAGCCCCAGGACAGGGGGACAAAATGAGCAGTTCTTC.